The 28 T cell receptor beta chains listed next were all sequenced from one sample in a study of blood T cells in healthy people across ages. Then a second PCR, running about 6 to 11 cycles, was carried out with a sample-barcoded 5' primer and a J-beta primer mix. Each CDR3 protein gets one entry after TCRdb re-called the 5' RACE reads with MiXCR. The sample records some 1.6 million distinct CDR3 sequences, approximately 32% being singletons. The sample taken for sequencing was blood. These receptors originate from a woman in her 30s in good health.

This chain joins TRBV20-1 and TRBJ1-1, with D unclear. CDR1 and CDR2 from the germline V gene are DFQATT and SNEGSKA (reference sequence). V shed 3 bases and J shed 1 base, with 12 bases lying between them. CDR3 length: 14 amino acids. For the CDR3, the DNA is TGCAGTGCTAGTACCTTGACGGCGAACACTGAAGCTTTCTTT. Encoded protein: CSASTLTANTEAFF.

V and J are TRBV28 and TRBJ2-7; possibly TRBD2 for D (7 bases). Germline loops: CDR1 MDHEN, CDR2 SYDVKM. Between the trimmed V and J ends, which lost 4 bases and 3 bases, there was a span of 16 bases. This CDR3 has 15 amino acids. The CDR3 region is CASSWGGGGLYEQYF. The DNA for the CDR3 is TGTGCCAGCAGTTGGGGGGGTGGGGGCCTCTACGAGCAGTACTTC. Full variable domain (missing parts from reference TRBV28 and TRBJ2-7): DVKVTQSSRYLVKRTGEKVFLECVQDMDHENMFWYRQDPGLGLRLIYFSYDVKMKEKGDIPEGYSVSREKKERFSLILESASTNQTSMYLCASSWGGGGLYEQYFGPGTRLTVT.

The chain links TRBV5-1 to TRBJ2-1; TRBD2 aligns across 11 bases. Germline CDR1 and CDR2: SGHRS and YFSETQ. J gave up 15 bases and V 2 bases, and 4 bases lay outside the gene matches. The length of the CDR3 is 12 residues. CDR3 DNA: TGCGCCAGCAGCTTTACTAGCGGGAGTCTGTTCTTC. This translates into CASSFTSGSLFF.

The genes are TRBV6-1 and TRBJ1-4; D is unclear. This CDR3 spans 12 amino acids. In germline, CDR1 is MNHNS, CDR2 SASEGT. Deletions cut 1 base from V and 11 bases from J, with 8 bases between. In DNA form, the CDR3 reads TGTGCCAGCAGTGAAGTACGTGCCAAACTGTTTTTT. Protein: CASSEVRAKLFF.

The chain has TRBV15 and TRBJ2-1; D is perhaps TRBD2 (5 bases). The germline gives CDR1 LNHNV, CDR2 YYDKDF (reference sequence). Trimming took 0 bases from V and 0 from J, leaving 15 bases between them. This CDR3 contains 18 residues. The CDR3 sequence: CATSRDYVAGSSYNEQFF. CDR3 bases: TGTGCCACCAGCAGAGATTACGTCGCGGGTAGCTCCTACAATGAGCAGTTCTTC.

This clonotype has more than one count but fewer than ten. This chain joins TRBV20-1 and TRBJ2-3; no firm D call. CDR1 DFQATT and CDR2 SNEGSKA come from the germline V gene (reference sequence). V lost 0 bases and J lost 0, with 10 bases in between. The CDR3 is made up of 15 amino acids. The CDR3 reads CSAREGSVSTDTQYF. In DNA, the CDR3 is TGCAGTGCTAGAGAGGGCTCCGTTAGCACAGATACGCAGTATTTT.

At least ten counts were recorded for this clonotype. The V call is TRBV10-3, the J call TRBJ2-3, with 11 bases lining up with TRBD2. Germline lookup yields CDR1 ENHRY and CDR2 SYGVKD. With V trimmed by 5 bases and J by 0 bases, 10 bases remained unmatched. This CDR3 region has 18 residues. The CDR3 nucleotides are TGTGCCATCAGTACTAGCGGGGGTCAATACATTAGCACAGATACGCAGTATTTT. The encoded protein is CAISTSGGQYISTDTQYF.

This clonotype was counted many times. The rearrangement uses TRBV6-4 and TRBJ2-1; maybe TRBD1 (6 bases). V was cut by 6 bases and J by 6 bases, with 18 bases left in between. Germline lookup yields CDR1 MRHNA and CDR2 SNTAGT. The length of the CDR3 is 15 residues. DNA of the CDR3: TGTGCCAGCAGCCCTGAGACGACAGGAACCAATGAGCAGTTCTTC. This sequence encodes CASSPETTGTNEQFF.

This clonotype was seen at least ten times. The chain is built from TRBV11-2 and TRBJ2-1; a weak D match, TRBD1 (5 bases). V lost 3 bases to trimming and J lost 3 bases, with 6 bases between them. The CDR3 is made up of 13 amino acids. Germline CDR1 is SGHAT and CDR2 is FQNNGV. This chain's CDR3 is CASSLDNYNEQFF. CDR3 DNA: TGTGCCAGCAGCTTGGACAACTACAATGAGCAGTTCTTC.

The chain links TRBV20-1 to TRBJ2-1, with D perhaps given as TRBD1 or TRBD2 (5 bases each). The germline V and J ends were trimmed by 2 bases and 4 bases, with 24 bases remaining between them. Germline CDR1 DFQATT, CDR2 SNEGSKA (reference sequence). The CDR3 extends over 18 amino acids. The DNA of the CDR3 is TGCAGTGCTAGACACTACTCCGGGGACCAAGGACAATACAATGAGCAGTTCTTC. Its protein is CSARHYSGDQGQYNEQFF.

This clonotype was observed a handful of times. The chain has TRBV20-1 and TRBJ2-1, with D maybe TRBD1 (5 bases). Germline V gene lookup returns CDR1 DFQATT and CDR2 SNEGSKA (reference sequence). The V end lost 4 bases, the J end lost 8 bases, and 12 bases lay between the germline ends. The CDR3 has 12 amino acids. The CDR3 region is CSAKGNLDEQFF. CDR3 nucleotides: TGCAGTGCTAAGGGGAACTTGGATGAGCAGTTCTTC.

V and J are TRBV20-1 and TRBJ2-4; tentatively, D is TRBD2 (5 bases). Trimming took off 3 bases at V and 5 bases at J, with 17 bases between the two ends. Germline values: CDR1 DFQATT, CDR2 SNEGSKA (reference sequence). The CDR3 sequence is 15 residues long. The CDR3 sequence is CSASFGGSVENIQYF. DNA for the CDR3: TGCAGTGCTAGTTTCGGTGGGAGTGTAGAAAACATTCAGTACTTC.

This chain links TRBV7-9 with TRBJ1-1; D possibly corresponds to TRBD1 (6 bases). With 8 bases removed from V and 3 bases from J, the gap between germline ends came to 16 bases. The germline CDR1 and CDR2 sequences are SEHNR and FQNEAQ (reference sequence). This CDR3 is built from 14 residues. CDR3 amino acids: CASRAGDIYTEAFF. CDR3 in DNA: TGTGCCAGCCGGGCAGGGGACATTTACACTGAAGCTTTCTTT.

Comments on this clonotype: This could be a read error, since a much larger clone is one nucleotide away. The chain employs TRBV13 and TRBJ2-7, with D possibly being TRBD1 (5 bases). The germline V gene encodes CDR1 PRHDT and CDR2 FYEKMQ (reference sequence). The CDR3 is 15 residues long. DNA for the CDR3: TGTGCCAGCAGCTTAGGATCTGGGGCATCTTACGAGCGGTACTTC. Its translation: CASSLGSGASYERYF.

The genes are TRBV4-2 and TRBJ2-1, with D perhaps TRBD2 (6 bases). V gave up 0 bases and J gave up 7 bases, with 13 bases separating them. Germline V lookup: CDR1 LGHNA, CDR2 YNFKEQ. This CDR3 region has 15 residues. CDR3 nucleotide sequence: TGTGCCAGCAGCCAAGATTGGCTAGCGTGGAATGAGCAGTTCTTC. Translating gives CASSQDWLAWNEQFF.

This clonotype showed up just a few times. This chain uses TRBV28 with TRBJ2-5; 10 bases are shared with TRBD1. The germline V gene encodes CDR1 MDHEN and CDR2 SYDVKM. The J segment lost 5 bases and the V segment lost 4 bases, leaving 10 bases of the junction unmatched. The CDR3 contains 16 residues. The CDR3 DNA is TGTGCCAGCAGTTCGCGACGACAGGGGGCTAGGGAGACCCAGTACTTC. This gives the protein CASSSRRQGARETQYF. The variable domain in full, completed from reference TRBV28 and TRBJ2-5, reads DVKVTQSSRYLVKRTGEKVFLECVQDMDHENMFWYRQDPGLGLRLIYFSYDVKMKEKGDIPEGYSVSREKKERFSLILESASTNQTSMYLCASSSRRQGARETQYFGPGTRLLVL.

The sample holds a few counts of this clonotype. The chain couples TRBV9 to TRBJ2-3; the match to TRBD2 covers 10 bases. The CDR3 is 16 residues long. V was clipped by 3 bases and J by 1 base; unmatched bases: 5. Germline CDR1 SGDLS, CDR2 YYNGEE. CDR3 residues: CASSAIAGGGTDTQYF. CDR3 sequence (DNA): TGTGCCAGCAGCGCTATAGCGGGGGGCGGCACAGATACGCAGTATTTT.

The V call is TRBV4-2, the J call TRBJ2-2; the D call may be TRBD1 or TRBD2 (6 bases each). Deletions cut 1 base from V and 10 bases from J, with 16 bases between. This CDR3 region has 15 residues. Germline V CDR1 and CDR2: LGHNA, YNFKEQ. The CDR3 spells CASSQGSAGTSELFF. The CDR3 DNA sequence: TGTGCCAGCAGCCAAGGGTCCGCGGGGACATCGGAGCTGTTTTTT.

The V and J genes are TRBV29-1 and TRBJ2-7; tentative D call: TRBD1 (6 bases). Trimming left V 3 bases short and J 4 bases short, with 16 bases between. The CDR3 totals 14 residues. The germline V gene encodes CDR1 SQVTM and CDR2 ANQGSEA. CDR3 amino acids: CSVDPGQQAYEQYF. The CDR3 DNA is TGCAGCGTTGACCCCGGACAGCAGGCTTACGAGCAGTACTTC.

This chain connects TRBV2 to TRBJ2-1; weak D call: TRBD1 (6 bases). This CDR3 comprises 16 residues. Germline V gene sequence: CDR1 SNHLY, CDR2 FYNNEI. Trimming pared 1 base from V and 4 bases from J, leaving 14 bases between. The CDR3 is CASSEDAGEIYNEQFF. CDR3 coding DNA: TGTGCCAGCAGTGAAGACGCAGGGGAAATTTACAATGAGCAGTTCTTC.

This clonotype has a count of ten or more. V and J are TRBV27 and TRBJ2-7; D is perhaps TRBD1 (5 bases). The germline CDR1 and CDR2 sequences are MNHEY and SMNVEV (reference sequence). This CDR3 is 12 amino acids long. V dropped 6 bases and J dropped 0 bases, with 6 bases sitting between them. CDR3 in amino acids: CASRGVSYEQYF. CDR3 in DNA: TGTGCCAGCAGAGGGGTCTCCTACGAGCAGTACTTC.

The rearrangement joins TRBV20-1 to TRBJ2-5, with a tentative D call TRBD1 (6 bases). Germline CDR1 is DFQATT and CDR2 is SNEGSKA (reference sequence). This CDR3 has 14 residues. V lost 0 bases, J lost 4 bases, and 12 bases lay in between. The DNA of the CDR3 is TGCAGTGCTAGAGACGGCAGGGGCACAGAGACCCAGTACTTC. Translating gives CSARDGRGTETQYF.

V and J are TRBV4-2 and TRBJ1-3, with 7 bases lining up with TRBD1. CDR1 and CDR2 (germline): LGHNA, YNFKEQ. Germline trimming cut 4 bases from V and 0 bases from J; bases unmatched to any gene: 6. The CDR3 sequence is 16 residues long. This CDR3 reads CASSLDRDSSGNTIYF. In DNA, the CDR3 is TGTGCCAGCAGCCTAGACAGGGACAGCTCTGGAAACACCATATATTTT.

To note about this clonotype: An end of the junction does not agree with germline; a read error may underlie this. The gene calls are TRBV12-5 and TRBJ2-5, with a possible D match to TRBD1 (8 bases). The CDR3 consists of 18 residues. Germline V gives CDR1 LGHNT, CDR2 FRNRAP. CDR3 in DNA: TGTGCTAGAAGCGATCTAGCGGAATCCGGGACAGGCCAAGAGGCCCAGTACTTC. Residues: CARSDLAESGTGQEAQYF. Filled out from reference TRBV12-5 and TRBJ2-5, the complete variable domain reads DARVTQTPRHKVTEMGQEVTMRCQPILGHNTVFWYRQTMMQGLELLAYFRNRAPLDDSGMPKDRFSAEMPDATLATLKIQPSEPRDSAVYFCARSDLAESGTGQEAQYFGPGTRLLVL.

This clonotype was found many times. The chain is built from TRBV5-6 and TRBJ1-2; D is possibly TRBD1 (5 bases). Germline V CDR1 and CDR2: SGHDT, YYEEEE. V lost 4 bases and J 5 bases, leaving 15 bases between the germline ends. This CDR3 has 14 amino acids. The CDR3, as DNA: TGTGCCAGCAGCCCCGGGGCAGGGATATATGGCTACACCTTC. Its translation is CASSPGAGIYGYTF. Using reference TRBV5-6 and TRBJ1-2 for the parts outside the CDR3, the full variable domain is DAGVTQSPTHLIKTRGQQVTLRCSPKSGHDTVSWYQQALGQGPQFIFQYYEEEERQRGNFPDRFSGHQFPNYSSELNVNALLLGDSALYLCASSPGAGIYGYTFGSGTRLTVV.

CDR3 bases: TGTGCCAGCAGTTTAGATTCGGGGTTGAGTTGTTCGATAAACATTCAGTACTTC. Its protein product is CASSLDSGLSCSINIQYF. This chain links TRBV27 with TRBJ2-4; D perhaps matches TRBD2 (5 bases). Trimming left V 2 bases short and J 6 bases short, with 23 bases between. Germline CDR1 is MNHEY and CDR2 is SMNVEV (reference sequence). CDR3 length equals 18 residues.

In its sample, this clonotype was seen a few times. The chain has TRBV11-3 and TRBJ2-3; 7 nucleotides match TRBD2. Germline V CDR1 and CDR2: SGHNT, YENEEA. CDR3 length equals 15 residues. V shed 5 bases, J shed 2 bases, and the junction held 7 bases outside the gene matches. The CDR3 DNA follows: TGTGCCAGCAGCCGTGGGGGGGGTAACACAGATACGCAGTATTTT. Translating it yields CASSRGGGNTDTQYF. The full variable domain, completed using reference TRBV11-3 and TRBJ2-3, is EAGVVQSPRYKIIEKKQPVAFWCNPISGHNTLYWYLQNLGQGPELLIRYENEEAVDDSQLPKDRFSAERLKGVDSTLKIQPAELGDSAVYLCASSRGGGNTDTQYFGPGTRLTVL.

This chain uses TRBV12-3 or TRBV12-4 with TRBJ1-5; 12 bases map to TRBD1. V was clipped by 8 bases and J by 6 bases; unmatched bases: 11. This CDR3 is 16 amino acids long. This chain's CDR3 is CASGWGGQGASQPQHF. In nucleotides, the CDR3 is TGTGCCAGCGGCTGGGGGGGACAGGGGGCGTCTCAGCCCCAGCATTTT.